A single sample is the source of the 17 T cell receptor beta chains below, sequenced in a study of blood T cell repertoires in COVID-19. Method: immunoSEQ multiplex PCR; TCRdb's copy keeps in-frame clones and lacks some. The data hold about 210,000 clones, with roughly 80% observed a single time. Sequencing input: peripheral blood. These receptors came from a man aged 55 to 70 with COVID-19, enrolled during active disease.

The genes are TRBV12-5 and TRBJ1-6, with 7 bases lining up with TRBD1. The CDR3 contains 14 residues. The germline CDR1 and CDR2 sequences are LGHNT and FRNRAP. Trimming cost V 6 bases and J 7 bases; bases outside gene matches: 6. In DNA, the CDR3 is TGTGCTAGTGGCCAGGGACAGAACAATTCACCCCTCCACTTT. Amino acids: CASGQGQNNSPLHF. The full variable domain, in which reference TRBV12-5 and TRBJ1-6 provide the parts outside the CDR3, is DARVTQTPRHKVTEMGQEVTMRCQPILGHNTVFWYRQTMMQGLELLAYFRNRAPLDDSGMPKDRFSAEMPDATLATLKIQPSEPRDSAVYFCASGQGQNNSPLHFGNGTRLTVT.

CDR3 in amino acids: CASSPWPGSLNTEAFF. The DNA of the CDR3 is TGTGCCAGCAGCCCCTGGCCGGGGTCTTTGAACACTGAAGCTTTCTTT. The chain combines TRBV2 with TRBJ1-1; D not certain. This CDR3 is 16 amino acids long. With 6 bases removed from V and 0 bases from J, the gap between germline ends came to 17 bases. Germline CDR1 SNHLY, CDR2 FYNNEI.

The genes are TRBV29-1 and TRBJ2-7; no definite D call. CDR1 and CDR2 from the germline V gene are SQVTM and ANQGSEA. CDR3 size: 13 residues. Trimming pared 3 bases from V and 3 bases from J, leaving 12 bases between. DNA for the CDR3: TGCAGCGTTGAGGAGTCACCGGGCTACGAGCAGTACTTC. It is translated as CSVEESPGYEQYF.

V gene TRBV28 combines with J gene TRBJ1-2; D perhaps matches TRBD1 (6 bases). Trimming removed 4 bases at V and 5 bases at J, with 14 bases between. The CDR3 length is 14 residues. Germline CDR1 reads MDHEN; CDR2 reads SYDVKM. This CDR3 is CASSSSGTSYGYTF. The CDR3 coding sequence is TGTGCCAGCAGTTCCTCCGGGACATCGTATGGCTACACCTTC.

The J gene is TRBJ2-7, the V gene TRBV28; 12 bases match TRBD2. Germline V lookup: CDR1 MDHEN, CDR2 SYDVKM. The junction had 7 bases not matched to a gene; V was cut back by 0 bases and J by 7 bases. The CDR3 has 16 residues. CDR3 protein: CASSLWSSGRAREQYF. CDR3 in DNA: TGTGCCAGCAGTTTATGGTCTAGCGGGAGGGCCAGGGAGCAGTACTTC.

The V call is TRBV11-2, the J call TRBJ2-7; the match to TRBD2 covers 13 bases. Germline CDR1 SGHAT, CDR2 FQNNGV. The trim removed 3 bases at V and 6 bases at J, leaving 5 bases unmatched. The CDR3 has 15 amino acids. The chain's CDR3 is CASSFGLAGDAEQYF. In DNA form, the CDR3 reads TGTGCCAGCAGCTTCGGACTAGCGGGAGACGCCGAGCAGTACTTC.

The V call is TRBV6-5, the J call TRBJ1-6, with 9 bases matching TRBD1. There are 13 residues in the CDR3. The V gene's germline CDR1 is MNHEY and CDR2 SVGAGI. V was pared by 7 bases and J by 7 bases, with 2 bases of the junction left unmatched. The CDR3 nucleotides read TGTGCCAGCACTGGACAGGGGAATTCACCCCTCCACTTT. This encodes CASTGQGNSPLHF.

The J gene is TRBJ2-7, the V gene TRBV6-2 or TRBV6-3; D is unclear. Trimming shortened V by 5 bases and J by 9 bases, and 11 bases separated the two germline ends. The CDR3 totals 11 residues. Germline CDR1 reads MNHEY; CDR2 reads SVGEGT. Here the CDR3 DNA reads TGTGCCAGCAGTCTCCCCCAGCGGCAGTACTTC. It yields the protein CASSLPQRQYF.

This clone was recorded only once. The chain recombines TRBV5-8 with TRBJ2-2, with 10 nucleotides matching TRBD2. Germline V gene sequence: CDR1 SGHTS, CDR2 YDEGEE. The CDR3 is 14 residues long. V lost 3 bases and J lost 6; bases outside the gene matches: 2. The CDR3 sequence: CASSSGTSAGELFF. The DNA for the CDR3 is TGTGCCAGCAGCTCCGGGACTAGCGCCGGGGAGCTGTTTTTT. The full variable domain, with the rest looked up from reference TRBV5-8 and TRBJ2-2, is EAGVTQSPTHLIKTRGQQATLRCSPISGHTSVYWYQQALGLGLQFLLWYDEGEERNRGNFPPRFSGRQFPNYSSELNVNALELEDSALYLCASSSGTSAGELFFGEGSRLTVL.

This rearrangement joins TRBV11-3 to TRBJ2-3; 8 nucleotides line up with TRBD1. The CDR3 covers 14 residues. Germline loops: CDR1 SGHNT, CDR2 YENEEA. V lost 5 bases, J lost 2 bases, and 3 bases stayed unmatched. This CDR3 reads CASSRQGNTDTQYF. Written as DNA, the CDR3 is TGTGCCAGCAGCCGACAGGGGAACACAGATACGCAGTATTTT.

The rearrangement uses TRBV7-9 and TRBJ1-4, with D tentatively TRBD1 (6 bases). This CDR3 contains 13 residues. Germline CDR1 is SEHNR and CDR2 is FQNEAQ (reference sequence). V shed 10 bases and J shed 3 bases, with 12 bases lying between them. The CDR3 nucleotides are TGTGCCATTCATGACAGGCCTAATGAAAAACTGTTTTTT. It is translated as CAIHDRPNEKLFF.

This rearrangement joins TRBV19 to TRBJ1-2; 9 bases align to TRBD1. CDR1 and CDR2 from the germline V gene are LNHDA and SQIVND (reference sequence). The CDR3 consists of 16 residues. V gave up 0 bases and J gave up 6 bases; unmatched junction bases: 8. The CDR3 DNA follows: TGTGCCAGTAGTATAGACCCGACAGGGGGTCGGGATGGCTACACCTTC. It is translated as CASSIDPTGGRDGYTF. The full variable domain, rest sourced from reference TRBV19 and TRBJ1-2, is DGGITQSPKYLFRKEGQNVTLSCEQNLNHDAMYWYRQDPGQGLRLIYYSQIVNDFQKGDIAEGYSVSREKKESFPLTVTSAQKNPTAFYLCASSIDPTGGRDGYTFGSGTRLTVV.

The V gene is TRBV12-3 or TRBV12-4, the J gene TRBJ2-7, with 7 nucleotides matching TRBD2. CDR3 length: 12 residues. The J segment lost 6 bases and the V segment lost 3 bases, leaving 2 bases of the junction unmatched. CDR3 nucleotides: TGTGCCAGCAGTTTGGGGGGGATCGAGCAGTACTTC. This codes for CASSLGGIEQYF.

This rearrangement joins TRBV29-1 to TRBJ1-3; 10 bases align to TRBD1. With 5 bases clipped from V and 3 bases from J, the junction kept 4 bases outside the gene matches. The CDR3 has 14 amino acids. The germline V gene encodes CDR1 SQVTM and CDR2 ANQGSEA. The DNA for the CDR3 is TGCAGCGTTTGGACAGGGGGAAGTGGAAACACCATATATTTT. This encodes CSVWTGGSGNTIYF.

The chain has TRBV14 and TRBJ1-1; no reliable D call. V lost 1 base, J lost 0 bases, and 9 bases lay in between. Germline V lookup: CDR1 SGHDN, CDR2 FVKESK. This CDR3 region has 15 residues. This chain's CDR3 is CASSQVAGLNTEAFF. In DNA, the CDR3 is TGTGCCAGCAGCCAAGTAGCTGGGTTGAACACTGAAGCTTTCTTT.

The genes are TRBV3-1 (or the pseudogene TRBV3-2) and TRBJ1-1, with TRBD1 matching 8 bases. Per the germline V gene, CDR1 is LGHDT and CDR2 is YNNKEL (reference sequence). The CDR3 extends over 15 amino acids. The junction had 8 bases not matched to a gene; V was cut back by 0 bases and J by 8 bases. The CDR3 coding sequence is TGTGCCAGCAGCCAAGAAGGGACAGGAGGCCTCGAAGCTTTCTTT. Translation gives CASSQEGTGGLEAFF.

The rearrangement links TRBV7-9 to TRBJ2-7; D possibly uses TRBD1 or TRBD2 (6 bases each). Germline CDR1 reads SEHNR; CDR2 reads FQNEAQ (reference sequence). The CDR3 is 15 amino acids. Between the trimmed V and J ends, which lost 5 bases and 2 bases, there was a span of 16 bases. This CDR3 is CASSKGGTSPYEQYF. CDR3 nucleotides: TGTGCCAGCAGCAAAGGGGGGACAAGCCCCTACGAGCAGTACTTC.